The 26 T cell receptor beta chains reported below all come from one sample, sequenced in a study of cytomegalovirus exposure and HLA in healthy donors (dated by TCRdb to about 2017). Receptors were amplified or captured by the immunoSEQ multiplex PCR assay. For the multiplex PCR, a mixture combining 60 forward primers for TCR Vbeta segments and 13 reverse primers for TCR Jbeta segments was used. TCRdb holds this immuneACCESS table with in-frame rearrangements only. Some clones are missing; in checked studies, unresolved V genes explain under half, and the rest has no known cause. Present in this sample are fewer than 180,000 clones, 55% to 80% of which were seen just once. Of the sample, approximately 6.5% is held by the ten largest clones. The sequencing sample was made of PBMCs. These receptors came from a woman aged 55-70 years in good health and CMV-seropositive.

This clone was counted a few times. V gene TRBV10-2 combines with J gene TRBJ2-6; unclear D gene. V gave up 7 bases and J gave up 1 base, with 5 bases separating them. The germline CDR1 and CDR2 sequences are WSHSY and SAAADI. There are 13 residues in the CDR3. In nucleotides, the CDR3 is TGCGCCAGCATACTTTCTGGGGCCAACGTCCTGACTTTC. This encodes CASILSGANVLTF.

This clone was picked up one time. This chain joins TRBV27 and TRBJ1-5; D ambiguous. Germline values: CDR1 MNHEY, CDR2 SMNVEV (reference sequence). The V end was cut by 3 bases, the J end by 0 bases, with 3 bases between. CDR3 length equals 13 residues. CDR3 in amino acids: CASSFNSNQPQHF. CDR3 sequence (DNA): TGTGCCAGCAGTTTCAATAGCAATCAGCCCCAGCATTTT.

The V call is TRBV2, the J call TRBJ1-1; D gene uncertain. The V gene's germline CDR1 is SNHLY and CDR2 FYNNEI. V was cut by 5 bases and J by 1 base, with 8 bases left in between. The CDR3 loop spans 13 amino acids. CDR3 DNA: TGTGCCAGCAGTCCCGGGTCGAACACTGAAGCTTTCTTT. This gives the protein CASSPGSNTEAFF.

The sample holds a few counts of this clone. The gene calls are TRBV7-8 and TRBJ2-7; the match to TRBD2 covers 8 bases. V lost 6 bases and J lost 5; bases outside the gene matches: 15. The CDR3 runs 16 residues. Per germline, CDR1 SGHVS and CDR2 FQNEAQ. In DNA, the CDR3 is TGTGCCAGCAGACCCCAGCTGAGCGGGAGTTCCAACGAGCAGTACTTC. Its protein is CASRPQLSGSSNEQYF.

The chain joins TRBV27 to TRBJ1-2, with 7 bases aligning to TRBD1. V lost 2 bases to trimming and J lost 0 bases; unmatched junction nucleotides: 0. The CDR3 length is 14 residues. Germline values: CDR1 MNHEY, CDR2 SMNVEV (reference sequence). Here the CDR3 reads CASSLQGANYGYTF. Written as DNA, the CDR3 is TGTGCCAGCAGTTTACAGGGGGCTAACTATGGCTACACCTTC.

V gene TRBV30 combines with J gene TRBJ1-5; perhaps TRBD1 as D (5 bases). Germline V gives CDR1 GTSNPN, CDR2 SVGIG (reference sequence). The V end was cut by 3 bases, the J end by 9 bases, with 12 bases between. The CDR3 runs 12 residues. CDR3 amino acids: CAWSATGGPQHF. In DNA form, the CDR3 reads TGTGCCTGGAGCGCGACCGGGGGGCCCCAGCATTTT.

This clone was detected only a few times. The chain couples TRBV19 to TRBJ1-1; TRBD1 agrees at 8 bases. Germline trimming cut 6 bases from V and 3 bases from J; bases unmatched to any gene: 0. The CDR3 consists of 12 residues. Germline CDR1 and CDR2: LNHDA and SQIVND (reference sequence). The CDR3 DNA follows: TGTGCCAGTAGACAGGGGGACACTGAAGCTTTCTTT. Its translation is CASRQGDTEAFF.

The chain joins TRBV5-6 to TRBJ1-1; 7 bases agree with TRBD1. CDR3 length: 17 amino acids. Germline V gene lookup returns CDR1 SGHDT and CDR2 YYEEEE. Losses at the gene ends were 2 bases for V and 3 bases for J; bases not matched to a gene: 13. In DNA form, the CDR3 reads TGTGCCAGCAGCTTTCCCGGGACAGCCAGAGGGGACACTGAAGCTTTCTTT. As protein: CASSFPGTARGDTEAFF.

This clone was observed a handful of times. The chain combines TRBV10-3 with TRBJ1-2; 7 nucleotides align to TRBD1. The germline CDR1 and CDR2 sequences are ENHRY and SYGVKD. Trimming at V came to 3 bases and at J to 4 bases, leaving 5 bases not matched to a gene. The CDR3 length is 14 residues. The CDR3 DNA is TGTGCCATCAGTGATCAACAGGGGACCTATGGCTACACCTTC. Translating gives CAISDQQGTYGYTF.

The chain couples TRBV10-2 to TRBJ1-1, with no clear D. The germline gives CDR1 WSHSY, CDR2 SAAADI. V was pared by 6 bases and J by 3 bases, with 5 bases between. The length of the CDR3 is 11 residues. The CDR3 sequence: CASRRDTEAFF. For the CDR3, the DNA is TGCGCCAGCAGGAGGGACACTGAAGCTTTCTTT.

The chain is built from TRBV30 and TRBJ1-4; D possibly corresponds to TRBD1 (5 bases). CDR3 size: 15 residues. Germline-derived CDR1 and CDR2 are GTSNPN and SVGIG (reference sequence). The V end lost 3 bases, the J end lost 0 bases, and 11 bases lay between the germline ends. The CDR3 loop reads CAWRPTEPTNEKLFF. In DNA form, the CDR3 reads TGTGCCTGGAGACCGACAGAACCAACTAATGAAAAACTGTTTTTT.

The chain links TRBV2 to TRBJ1-4; possible D gene TRBD1, 6 bases. With 4 bases removed from V and 2 bases from J, the gap between germline ends came to 8 bases. The CDR3 covers 14 residues. Germline V gene sequence: CDR1 SNHLY, CDR2 FYNNEI. CDR3 nucleotides: TGTGCCAGCAGTGTACAGGGCACTAATGAAAAACTGTTTTTT. Its protein product is CASSVQGTNEKLFF. Using reference TRBV2 and TRBJ1-4 for the parts outside the CDR3, the full variable domain is EPEVTQTPSHQVTQMGQEVILRCVPISNHLYFYWYRQILGQKVEFLVSFYNNEISEKSEIFDDQFSVERPDGSNFTLKIRSTKLEDSAMYFCASSVQGTNEKLFFGSGTQLSVL.

J is TRBJ2-1 and V is TRBV27; tentatively, D is TRBD2 (5 bases). The germline V gene encodes CDR1 MNHEY and CDR2 SMNVEV (reference sequence). The CDR3 contains 12 residues. V shed 3 bases and J shed 9 bases, with 9 bases lying between them. Written as DNA, the CDR3 is TGTGCCAGCAGTTTCGGAGGAGGTGAGCAGTTCTTC. Its translation is CASSFGGGEQFF.

The J gene is TRBJ2-7, the V gene TRBV6-5; 11 bases line up with TRBD1. With V trimmed by 0 bases and J by 0 bases, 1 base remained unmatched. The length of the CDR3 is 16 residues. The germline gives CDR1 MNHEY, CDR2 SVGAGI. The CDR3 bases are TGTGCCAGCAGTTACTCCGGGACAGGGGGCTCCTACGAGCAGTACTTC. Its protein is CASSYSGTGGSYEQYF.

This chain uses TRBV30 with TRBJ1-2, with a possible D match to TRBD1 (6 bases). From germline, CDR1 is GTSNPN and CDR2 SVGIG (reference sequence). CDR3 length equals 18 residues. The ends were cut back, 4 bases at V and 0 bases at J, with 24 bases in the middle. The chain's CDR3 is CAWTSPRAGGASNYGYTF. The CDR3 region has the DNA TGTGCCTGGACCTCCCCTAGGGCGGGGGGGGCCTCTAACTATGGCTACACCTTC.

The V and J genes are TRBV7-9 and TRBJ1-2; D remains unclear. The CDR3 extends over 14 amino acids. CDR1 is SEHNR and CDR2 is FQNEAQ in the germline V gene (reference sequence). V was pared by 3 bases and J by 0 bases, with 8 bases between. The CDR3 is CASSLGSPNYGYTF. As DNA, the CDR3 is TGTGCCAGCAGCTTGGGGAGTCCTAACTATGGCTACACCTTC.

V and J are TRBV28 and TRBJ2-1; TRBD2 matches at 11 bases. Germline V CDR1 and CDR2: MDHEN, SYDVKM. The CDR3 totals 16 residues. V lost 4 bases to trimming and J lost 5 bases; unmatched junction nucleotides: 7. CDR3 DNA: TGTGCCAGCAGTTCTTTAGCGGGAGGGCCACACAATGAGCAGTTCTTC. Amino acids: CASSSLAGGPHNEQFF.

This chain's CDR3 is CASSGGLHMEQYF. The CDR3 nucleotides read TGTGCCAGCAGCGGGGGGCTACACATGGAGCAGTACTTC. The chain couples TRBV9 to TRBJ2-7; D possibly corresponds to TRBD1 (6 bases). This CDR3 is built from 13 residues. Germline V lookup: CDR1 SGDLS, CDR2 YYNGEE. Trimming took 3 bases from V and 7 from J, leaving 14 bases between them.

This clone was observed once. The chain recombines TRBV5-1 with TRBJ1-5; a possible D gene is TRBD1 (5 bases). Germline CDR1 reads SGHRS; CDR2 reads YFSETQ. V was pared by 0 bases and J by 5 bases, with 6 bases between. The CDR3 consists of 13 residues. The CDR3: CASSLAGDQPQHF. CDR3 nucleotides: TGCGCCAGCAGCTTGGCGGGGGATCAGCCCCAGCATTTT.

The chain has TRBV5-6 and TRBJ2-1; 10 nucleotides line up with TRBD2. Germline lookup yields CDR1 SGHDT and CDR2 YYEEEE. The ends lost 10 bases at V and 7 bases at J; junction bases unmatched: 20. This CDR3 is built from 17 residues. The CDR3 sequence: CAGHTSVAGGSWNEQFF. DNA of the CDR3: TGTGCCGGGCACACGTCGGTAGCGGGAGGCTCGTGGAATGAGCAGTTCTTC.

The sample holds a few counts of this clone. The CDR3 nucleotides are TGTGCCAGCAGCTCCGGGACAGGTTACGAGCAGTACTTC. Its protein product is CASSSGTGYEQYF. The chain joins TRBV6-1 to TRBJ2-7; TRBD1 matches at 8 bases. Germline loops: CDR1 MNHNS, CDR2 SASEGT. The CDR3 spans 13 residues. Trimming at V came to 6 bases and at J to 4 bases, leaving 5 bases not matched to a gene.

This clone occurred many times. The chain is built from TRBV27 and TRBJ2-7; TRBD2 might be the D (6 bases). Germline lookup yields CDR1 MNHEY and CDR2 SMNVEV (reference sequence). The CDR3 has 12 amino acids. Trimming cost V 3 bases and J 6 bases, with 9 bases left between them. The CDR3 DNA is TGTGCCAGCAGTTTCGGAGGGCGCGAGCAGTACTTC. Translated, it gives CASSFGGREQYF.

The genes are TRBV5-4 and TRBJ1-2; 7 bases map to TRBD1. This CDR3 is 16 amino acids long. CDR1 and CDR2 from the germline V gene are SGHNT and YYREEE (reference sequence). Trimming at V came to 4 bases and at J to 0 bases, leaving 9 bases not matched to a gene. The CDR3 loop is CASSPLTGQPNYGYTF. CDR3 in DNA: TGTGCCAGCAGCCCATTGACAGGGCAGCCTAACTATGGCTACACCTTC.

The chain uses TRBV10-3 and TRBJ2-2, with 12 bases identical to TRBD2. Germline loops: CDR1 ENHRY, CDR2 SYGVKD. The CDR3 covers 14 residues. Trimming took 6 bases from V and 5 from J; bases not matched to a gene: 1. The CDR3 nucleotides are TGTGCCATCAGGCTAGCGGGAGGGACCGGGGAGCTGTTTTTT. Translation: CAIRLAGGTGELFF.

The rearrangement joins TRBV5-1 to TRBJ2-7, with a weak D call TRBD2 (6 bases). The V gene's germline CDR1 is SGHRS and CDR2 YFSETQ. V lost 5 bases, J lost 3 bases, and 12 bases lay in between. This CDR3 contains 13 residues. CDR3 in amino acids: CASSPSDLYEQYF. The CDR3 DNA is TGCGCCAGCAGTCCTAGCGACCTCTACGAGCAGTACTTC.

This clone was recorded only once. This chain uses TRBV4-1 with TRBJ2-3; D may be TRBD1 (5 bases). The CDR3 is made up of 16 amino acids. Germline V lookup: CDR1 MGHRA, CDR2 YSYEKL. Trimming shortened V by 0 bases and J by 0 bases, and 10 bases separated the two germline ends. CDR3 nucleotide sequence: TGCGCCAGCAGCCAAGATCGCCAGGGTAGCACAGATACGCAGTATTTT. It is translated as CASSQDRQGSTDTQYF.